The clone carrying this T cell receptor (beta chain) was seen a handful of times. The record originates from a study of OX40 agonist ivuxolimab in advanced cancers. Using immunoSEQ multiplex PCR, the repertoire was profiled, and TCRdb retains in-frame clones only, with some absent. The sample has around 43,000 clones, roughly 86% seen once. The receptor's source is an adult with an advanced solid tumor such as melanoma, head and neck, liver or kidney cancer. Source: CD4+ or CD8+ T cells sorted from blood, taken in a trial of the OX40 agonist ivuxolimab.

In DNA form, the CDR3 reads TGTGCCAGCAGCCGGACAGGGCTTAACACTGAAGCTTTCTTT. The encoded protein is CASSRTGLNTEAFF. J is TRBJ1-1 and V is TRBV5-4; 8 bases align to TRBD1. The CDR3 has 14 amino acids. The trim removed 4 bases at V and 2 bases at J, leaving 4 bases unmatched. Germline CDR1 is SGHNT and CDR2 is YYREEE (reference sequence).